This TCR beta chain came from a study of blood T cell repertoires in COVID-19. Study context: Sites in the United States, Italy and Spain provided acute and convalescent COVID-19 samples. T cells, B-cell-depleted T cells, or PBMCs provided the cDNA or gDNA that served as material.

The CDR3 length is 14 residues. Looked up from germline, CDR1 is LNHDA and CDR2 is SQIVND (reference sequence). The V and J ends lost 6 bases and 4 bases, in that order; junction bases with no gene match: 7. Per the original data handling: Nucleated cell counts were estimated from reference gene primer amplification. Data came from immunoSEQ multiplex PCR; TCRdb stores just in-frame clones and leaves some out. That table is the source of V, J and clone size, and D and trimming were worked out from the DNA. The sample yields 250,000 or so clones, approximately 85% seen once. This clonotype was obtained from an elderly man with acute or convalescent COVID-19. Sequenced material: peripheral blood. The chain uses TRBV19 and TRBJ1-1; 8 bases fit TRBD1. The CDR3 here is CASSRTGWGTEAFF. The CDR3 nucleotides read TGTGCCAGTAGCCGGACAGGGTGGGGCACTGAAGCTTTCTTT.